The next 26 T cell receptor beta chains were all read from a single sample in a study of cytomegalovirus exposure and HLA in healthy donors. The data were produced by immunoSEQ multiplex PCR, yet TCRdb's version contains in-frame clones alone and is incomplete. The sample has 90,000 to 130,000 clones, around 95% seen once; the top ten hold 0.67%. Sequencing was done on a sample of PBMCs. The source of these receptors is a woman between 18 and 30 years old in good health and CMV-seronegative.

This chain links TRBV2 with TRBJ2-5, with TRBD1 as a possible D gene (6 bases). The germline CDR1 and CDR2 sequences are SNHLY and FYNNEI. The CDR3 runs 14 residues. V dropped 4 bases and J dropped 9 bases, with 18 bases sitting between them. This chain's CDR3 is CASSGVGTIFAQYF. The CDR3 coding sequence is TGTGCCAGCAGTGGAGTCGGGACAATATTTGCCCAGTACTTC. Variable domain in full (rest from reference TRBV2 and TRBJ2-5): EPEVTQTPSHQVTQMGQEVILRCVPISNHLYFYWYRQILGQKVEFLVSFYNNEISEKSEIFDDQFSVERPDGSNFTLKIRSTKLEDSAMYFCASSGVGTIFAQYFGPGTRLLVL.

The chain joins TRBV5-6 to TRBJ1-1; D is undetermined. The CDR3 extends over 14 amino acids. Germline-derived CDR1 and CDR2 are SGHDT and YYEEEE. Between the trimmed V and J ends, which lost 4 bases and 1 base, there was a span of 11 bases. The CDR3 region has the DNA TGTGCCAGCAGCCCTTGGCGCGGGAACACTGAAGCTTTCTTT. Amino acids: CASSPWRGNTEAFF.

This chain links TRBV29-1 with TRBJ1-1; D ambiguous. This CDR3 comprises 14 residues. The V and J ends lost 4 bases and 3 bases respectively, with 15 bases between them. From germline, CDR1 is SQVTM and CDR2 ANQGSEA. The CDR3 coding sequence is TGCAGCGTTGGCGGGAGCCACGGTGACACTGAAGCTTTCTTT. Amino acid sequence: CSVGGSHGDTEAFF.

This chain uses TRBV18 with TRBJ2-1; tentatively, D is TRBD2 (5 bases). V dropped 10 bases and J dropped 0 bases, with 16 bases sitting between them. This CDR3 region has 15 residues. Germline V gives CDR1 KGHSH, CDR2 LQKENI. The CDR3 sequence is CATTPLGSSYNEQFF. CDR3 bases: TGTGCCACAACACCTTTGGGGAGCTCCTACAATGAGCAGTTCTTC.

This rearrangement joins TRBV6-5 to TRBJ1-1; D not certain. The CDR3 length is 13 residues. Trimming left V 2 bases short and J 3 bases short, with 7 bases between. Germline assignment: CDR1 MNHEY and CDR2 SVGAGI. CDR3 nucleotide sequence: TGTGCCAGCAGTTACGGCCACGACACTGAAGCTTTCTTT. Encoded protein: CASSYGHDTEAFF.

The chain joins TRBV7-3 to TRBJ2-1, with 10 bases identical to TRBD2. V lost 3 bases and J lost 6; bases outside the gene matches: 5. Germline V gene data show CDR1 as SGHTA and CDR2 as FQGTGA. The CDR3 has 15 residues. The CDR3 here is CASSFSGGAINEQFF. The CDR3 coding sequence is TGTGCCAGCAGCTTCAGCGGGGGGGCCATCAATGAGCAGTTCTTC. The variable domain in full, with the rest retrieved from reference TRBV7-3 and TRBJ2-1, is GAGVSQTPSNKVTEKGKYVELRCDPISGHTALYWYRQSLGQGPEFLIYFQGTGAADDSGLPNDRFFAVRPEGSVSTLKIQRTERGDSAVYLCASSFSGGAINEQFFGPGTRLTVL.

The rearrangement uses TRBV19 and TRBJ2-3, with D tentatively TRBD1 (5 bases). CDR3 size: 15 residues. The ends were cut back, 1 base at V and 2 bases at J, with 10 bases in the middle. Looked up from germline, CDR1 is LNHDA and CDR2 is SQIVND (reference sequence). The CDR3 spells CASSIVGALTDTQYF. DNA of the CDR3: TGTGCCAGTAGTATAGTTGGGGCCCTCACAGATACGCAGTATTTT. Filled out from reference TRBV19 and TRBJ2-3, the complete variable domain reads DGGITQSPKYLFRKEGQNVTLSCEQNLNHDAMYWYRQDPGQGLRLIYYSQIVNDFQKGDIAEGYSVSREKKESFPLTVTSAQKNPTAFYLCASSIVGALTDTQYFGPGTRLTVL.

This rearrangement joins TRBV27 to TRBJ1-5; unclear D gene. CDR1 and CDR2 from the germline V gene are MNHEY and SMNVEV (reference sequence). The CDR3 loop spans 15 amino acids. The germline V and J ends were trimmed by 1 base and 6 bases, with 13 bases remaining between them. The DNA for the CDR3 is TGTGCCAGCAGTTTATTGGGGTGGAGGCCTCAGCCCCAGCATTTT. Protein sequence: CASSLLGWRPQPQHF.

This clone was recorded a few times. The chain links TRBV6-1 to TRBJ2-3, with 8 bases lining up with TRBD1. Germline CDR1 reads MNHNS; CDR2 reads SASEGT. Trimming removed 8 bases from V and 6 bases from J; junction bases left unmatched: 10. This CDR3 contains 14 residues. The CDR3 DNA is TGTGCCAGCGGAGAGACAGGGGAGAGGGATACGCAGTATTTT. Its translation: CASGETGERDTQYF.

This clone came up once. The V gene is TRBV27, the J gene TRBJ2-7; no clear D. The CDR3 is 15 residues long. Between the trimmed V and J ends, which lost 2 bases and 1 base, there was a span of 12 bases. Germline loops: CDR1 MNHEY, CDR2 SMNVEV (reference sequence). The CDR3 coding sequence is TGTGCCAGCAGTTTACAGGCTCTTCAGTCCTACGAGCAGTACTTC. Encoded protein: CASSLQALQSYEQYF.

This chain connects TRBV9 to TRBJ2-7; TRBD1 aligns across 7 bases. Per the germline V gene, CDR1 is SGDLS and CDR2 is YYNGEE. The V and J ends lost 2 bases and 3 bases, in that order; junction bases with no gene match: 5. The CDR3 loop spans 14 amino acids. The CDR3 here is CASSVATGHYEQYF. The CDR3 region has the DNA TGTGCCAGCAGCGTGGCGACAGGGCACTACGAGCAGTACTTC. Drawing the rest from reference TRBV9 and TRBJ2-7, the complete variable domain is DSGVTQTPKHLITATGQRVTLRCSPRSGDLSVYWYQQSLDQGLQFLIQYYNGEERAKGNILERFSAQQFPDLHSELNLSSLELGDSALYFCASSVATGHYEQYFGPGTRLTVT.

J is TRBJ2-2 and V is TRBV11-1, with D maybe TRBD2 (6 bases). The V and J ends lost 3 bases and 6 bases respectively, with 26 bases between them. CDR1 is SGHAT, CDR2 FQDESV, per germline (reference sequence). The CDR3 loop spans 19 amino acids. The CDR3 DNA is TGTGCCAGCAGCTTTTCTTCGGTCCGGGACTCCTCGCAGCCCGGGGAGCTGTTTTTT. As protein: CASSFSSVRDSSQPGELFF.

The chain combines TRBV5-1 with TRBJ2-7; D may be TRBD1 (6 bases). Germline V gene sequence: CDR1 SGHRS, CDR2 YFSETQ. V was shortened by 4 bases and J by 2 bases, with 19 bases between the two germline ends. The CDR3 runs to 16 residues. CDR3 residues: CASSQTVDRITYEQYF. The CDR3 DNA is TGCGCCAGCAGCCAAACGGTTGACAGGATTACCTACGAGCAGTACTTC. The full variable domain, with the rest looked up from reference TRBV5-1 and TRBJ2-7, is KAGVTQTPRYLIKTRGQQVTLSCSPISGHRSVSWYQQTPGQGLQFLFEYFSETQRNKGNFPGRFSGRQFSNSRSEMNVSTLELGDSALYLCASSQTVDRITYEQYFGPGTRLTVT.

The chain couples TRBV4-2 to TRBJ2-5, with D perhaps TRBD2 (7 bases). Germline V gene lookup returns CDR1 LGHNA and CDR2 YNFKEQ. The V end was cut by 4 bases, the J end by 5 bases, with 23 bases between. CDR3 length: 17 amino acids. CDR3 protein: CASSPEGVGGPGETQYF. The CDR3 bases are TGTGCCAGCAGCCCAGAGGGGGTCGGGGGGCCGGGTGAGACCCAGTACTTC.

V usage is TRBV19 and J usage is TRBJ2-5; possible D gene TRBD2, 6 bases. Trimming took off 9 bases at V and 5 bases at J, with 16 bases between the two ends. This CDR3 is built from 13 residues. The germline V gene has CDR1 LNHDA and CDR2 SQIVND (reference sequence). The CDR3 DNA reads TGTGCCAGCCGACCGGGGGTCGGGGAGACCCAGTACTTC. It specifies CASRPGVGETQYF.

The V gene is TRBV6-1, the J gene TRBJ2-7; no reliable D call. CDR1 is MNHNS and CDR2 is SASEGT in the germline V gene. Trimming stripped 2 bases from V and 3 bases from J, with 8 bases between. The CDR3 extends over 13 amino acids. The CDR3 coding sequence is TGTGCCAGCAGTGAATATACTCTCTACGAGCAGTACTTC. This translates into CASSEYTLYEQYF.

The V gene is TRBV5-4, the J gene TRBJ2-3; the match to TRBD2 covers 11 bases. CDR3 length: 15 amino acids. Germline trimming cut 4 bases from V and 2 bases from J; bases unmatched to any gene: 3. Per the germline V gene, CDR1 is SGHNT and CDR2 is YYREEE (reference sequence). CDR3 DNA sequence: TGTGCCAGCAGCCTGGGACTAGCGGACACAGATACGCAGTATTTT. This codes for CASSLGLADTDTQYF.

This chain uses TRBV19 with TRBJ2-7; TRBD2 agrees at 9 bases. Germline loops: CDR1 LNHDA, CDR2 SQIVND (reference sequence). The CDR3 spans 16 residues. With 6 bases clipped from V and 4 bases from J, the junction kept 13 bases outside the gene matches. DNA for the CDR3: TGTGCCAGTAGAGCTAGCGGGGCCGCTGTTGGGTACGAGCAGTACTTC. This codes for CASRASGAAVGYEQYF.

V is TRBV28 and J is TRBJ1-1; TRBD1 is a possible D gene (5 bases). The V end lost 5 bases, the J end lost 6 bases, and 16 bases lay between the germline ends. Germline V CDR1 and CDR2: MDHEN, SYDVKM. This CDR3 comprises 14 residues. The CDR3 bases are TGTGCCAGCAGTCTCACCAGGGAAGTGGCTGAAGCTTTCTTT. Protein product: CASSLTREVAEAFF.

The table lists this clone with a few counts. Other DNA sequences from this sample encode an identical CDR3 as well. The chain carries TRBV2 and TRBJ1-6; 8 nucleotides match TRBD1. V dropped 3 bases and J dropped 2; count of bases not matched to a gene: 3. The CDR3 is made up of 16 amino acids. The germline V gene encodes CDR1 SNHLY and CDR2 FYNNEI. The CDR3 region has the DNA TGTGCCAGCAGTGAGGACAGGGTTCCCTATAATTCACCCCTCCACTTT. Translating it yields CASSEDRVPYNSPLHF.

This clone was found a few times. This chain connects TRBV16 to TRBJ1-2; D gene uncertain. Germline CDR1 KGHSY, CDR2 FQNENV. V dropped 0 bases and J dropped 6 bases, with 14 bases sitting between them. The CDR3 is made up of 15 amino acids. CDR3 nucleotides: TGTGCCAGCAGCCAATCCCCACAGAAGCACAATGGCTACACCTTC. This gives the protein CASSQSPQKHNGYTF.

The J gene is TRBJ2-1, the V gene TRBV7-9; D remains unclear. CDR1 is SEHNR, CDR2 FQNEAQ, per germline (reference sequence). This CDR3 region has 14 residues. The ends were cut back, 1 base at V and 0 bases at J, with 4 bases in the middle. The CDR3 DNA reads as TGTGCCAGCAGCTTAGGGAGCTCCTACAATGAGCAGTTCTTC. Its protein is CASSLGSSYNEQFF.

This clone was counted a single time. The rearrangement joins TRBV7-8 to TRBJ2-3, with TRBD1 matching 9 bases. Unmatched junction bases numbered 4, after V lost 5 bases and J lost 1 base. This CDR3 is 15 amino acids long. Germline CDR1 and CDR2: SGHVS and FQNEAQ. The DNA for the CDR3 is TGTGCCAGCAGCCACAGGGGGCTAGGCACAGATACGCAGTATTTT. Translated, it gives CASSHRGLGTDTQYF.

The chain combines TRBV7-9 with TRBJ1-2, with TRBD1 as a possible D gene (6 bases). The V end lost 7 bases, the J end lost 5 bases, and 20 bases lay between the germline ends. The CDR3 consists of 15 residues. The germline CDR1 and CDR2 sequences are SEHNR and FQNEAQ (reference sequence). The CDR3 DNA sequence: TGTGCCAGCAACAAACTACAGGGAAAATCGTATGGCTACACCTTC. It translates to CASNKLQGKSYGYTF.

The rearrangement uses TRBV7-9 and TRBJ2-1, with D perhaps matching TRBD2 (6 bases). The CDR3 loop spans 16 amino acids. Per germline, CDR1 SEHNR and CDR2 FQNEAQ (reference sequence). V lost 1 base and J 4 bases, leaving 14 bases between the germline ends. Written as DNA, the CDR3 is TGTGCCAGCAGCTTAGTCTCTAGCGTTCGGTACAATGAGCAGTTCTTC. Its protein product is CASSLVSSVRYNEQFF.

The J gene is TRBJ1-2, the V gene TRBV7-9; tentatively, D is TRBD1 (5 bases). V was pared by 5 bases and J by 4 bases, with 26 bases between. Germline CDR1 and CDR2: SEHNR and FQNEAQ (reference sequence). The CDR3 sequence is 18 residues long. The CDR3 sequence: CASSPLTEPLGLGYGYTF. In DNA, the CDR3 is TGTGCCAGCAGCCCCCTGACAGAACCTTTGGGGCTGGGCTATGGCTACACCTTC. Full variable domain (outside the CDR3, taken from reference TRBV7-9 and TRBJ1-2): DTGVSQNPRHKITKRGQNVTFRCDPISEHNRLYWYRQTLGQGPEFLTYFQNEAQLEKSRLLSDRFSAERPKGSFSTLEIQRTEQGDSAMYLCASSPLTEPLGLGYGYTFGSGTRLTVV.